This note documents a single T cell receptor (beta chain) sequence. This clonotype has at least ten counts. Its cognate antigen has yet to be identified. Per-nucleotide qualities are absent, and no much larger clonotype sits a single base away. TCR beta CDR3 regions were amplified from RNA transcripts. For the first round of RT-PCR on the TCR CDR3, the HTBI primer set was used together with the Qiagen OneStep RT-PCR kit. Libraries were constructed in a second round of multiplex PCR, after which size selection and purification were carried out. Sequencing of the libraries was done on an Illumina HiSeq2000 using paired-end 100 bp reads. On the study's bioinformatics: Raw data were processed with SOAPnuke, discarding reads with adapters, uncalled bases, mean Phred below 15, or no exact constant-primer or identifier match. COPE v1.2.5 was used to merge the high-quality paired reads, and each unique nucleotide sequence was defined as a clonotype. Clonotypes were aligned to IMGT TRBV, TRBD and TRBJ reference segments using MiTCR v1.1. Analysis was restricted to V-J combinations with a frequency above 0.0001, which covered 98% to 99.2% of repertoires. The TCS score was defined as F50 (clonal expansion) divided by E x V (chaos), with BLOSUM62-based TCRdist calculated between CDR3 peptides within each V-J. Welch's t-statistics and random forest reduced several hundred V-J features to 13, which were used in a naive Bayes classifier (R e1071). Through fastp at Q25 and MiXCR, TCRdb rebuilt clones from the public reads, retaining in-frame beta chains. Entries are consolidated by CDR3 protein sequence, retaining the most common genes and DNA. TCRdb, rather than the study authors, made the V and J calls. Across this sample there are over 450,000 distinct CDR3 sequences, with about 15% seen only once. In total, the top ten clones hold around 17% of the sample.

In the ophthalmopathy patients, disease was moderately to severely active, with a Clinical Activity Score of 3 or more, a NOSPECS grade of 4 or more, and a duration of less than 3 months. Exclusion was applied to patients with uncontrolled infections, other autoimmune diseases, pregnancy or lactation. Clinical symptoms, serum thyroxine and TRAb, thyroid ultrasound, and orbital computed tomography formed the basis for the diagnoses. Ficoll-Paque density gradient centrifugation was used to isolate PBMCs from around 10 ml of fresh peripheral blood. Total RNA was extracted using Trizol reagent, and RNA quality was assessed on an Agilent 2100 Bioanalyzer. The entry originates in a study of T cells in Graves' hyperthyroidism and ophthalmopathy (dated by TCRdb to the late 2010s). Background on the whole study: Peripheral blood was sampled at the time of initial diagnosis, prior to any treatment. Prospective prediction of ophthalmopathy was tested in an independent validation cohort consisting of some 20 hyperthyroidism patients and more than 15 patients who later progressed to ophthalmopathy. The roughly 94 discovery patients were randomly divided into training and test sets at a 7:3 ratio. Thyroid tissue and blood T-cell repertoires from six Graves' hyperthyroidism patients were also compared in the study. TCR V-J signatures able to tell the groups apart were searched for in a discovery cohort of more than 90 patients, of whom roughly 42 had Graves' ophthalmopathy and about 55 had stable Graves' hyperthyroidism. After blood sampling, hyperthyroidism patients were treated with methimazole at a starting dose of 30 mg daily, and ophthalmopathy patients were treated with high-dose intravenous methylprednisolone. The paper reports TCR Vbeta CDR3 sequencing of approximately 130 peripheral blood samples: over 40 ophthalmopathy, under 80 hyperthyroidism and around 17 progressor patients.

Summary of the overall study and its limitations: Most expanded thyroid clonotypes (frequency above 0.001) were also found in blood, which suggests that blood repertoires may mirror thyroid immune responses. During validation, the model predicted progression to ophthalmopathy a median of approximately 6.5 months ahead of onset, with almost 71% sensitivity and almost 75% specificity. A 13 V-J signature model separated ophthalmopathy from stable hyperthyroidism, with around 91% sensitivity and 81.08% specificity in cross-validation and 80%/75% in testing. No statistical method was used to set the sample size in advance, and investigators knew the group allocation.

V gives up 4 bases and J gives up 3 bases, and the segment between their germline ends measures 11 bases. Taken from the germline V gene, the CDR1 and CDR2 loops are SGHRS and YFSETQ. The CDR3 numbers 13 residues from cysteine through phenylalanine. Left in the record is the CDR3 DNA by itself, 39 bases read in frame from the first base. The sample taken for sequencing was blood. The sequence came from a woman aged 18-30 years with Graves' ophthalmopathy. The rearranged chain carries TRBV5-1 and TRBJ2-7, with the D gene not clear enough to name. The CDR3 in this case is CASSPAFHYEQYF. The sequenced DNA: TGCGCCAGCAGCCCGGCCTTCCACTACGAGCAGTACTTC.